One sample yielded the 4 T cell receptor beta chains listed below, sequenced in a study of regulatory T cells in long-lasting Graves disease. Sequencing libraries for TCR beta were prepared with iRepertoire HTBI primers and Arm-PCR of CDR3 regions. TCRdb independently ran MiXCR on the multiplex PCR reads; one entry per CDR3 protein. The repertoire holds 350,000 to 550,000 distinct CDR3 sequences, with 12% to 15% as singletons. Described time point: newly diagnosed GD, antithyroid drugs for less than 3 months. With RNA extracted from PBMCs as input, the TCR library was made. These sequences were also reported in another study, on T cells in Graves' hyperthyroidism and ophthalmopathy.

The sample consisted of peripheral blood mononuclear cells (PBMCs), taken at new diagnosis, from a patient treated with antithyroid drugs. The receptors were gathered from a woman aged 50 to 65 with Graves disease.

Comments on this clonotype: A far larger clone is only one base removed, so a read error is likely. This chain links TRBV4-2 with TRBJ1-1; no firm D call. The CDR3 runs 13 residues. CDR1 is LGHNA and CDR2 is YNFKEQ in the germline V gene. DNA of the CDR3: TGTGCCAGCAGCCAAGTCGTGAACACTGAAGCTCTCTTT. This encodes CASSQVVNTEALF.

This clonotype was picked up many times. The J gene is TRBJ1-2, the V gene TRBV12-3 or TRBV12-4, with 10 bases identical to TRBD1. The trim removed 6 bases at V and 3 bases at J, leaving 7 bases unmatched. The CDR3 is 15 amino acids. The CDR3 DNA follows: TGTGCCAGCAGCGGACAGGGGGACCCCTACTATGGCTACACCTTC. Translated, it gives CASSGQGDPYYGYTF.

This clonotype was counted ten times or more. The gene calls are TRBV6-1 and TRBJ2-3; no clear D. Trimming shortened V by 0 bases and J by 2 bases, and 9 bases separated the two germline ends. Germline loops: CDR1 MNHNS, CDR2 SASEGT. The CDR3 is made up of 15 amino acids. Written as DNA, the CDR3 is TGTGCCAGCAGTGAAGCGCAATATCCCACAGATACGCAGTATTTT. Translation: CASSEAQYPTDTQYF.

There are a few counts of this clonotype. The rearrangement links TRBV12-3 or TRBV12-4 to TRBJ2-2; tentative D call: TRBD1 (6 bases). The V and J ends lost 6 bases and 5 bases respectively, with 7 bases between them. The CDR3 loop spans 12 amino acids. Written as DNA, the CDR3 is TGTGCCAGCAGAAGGGGGACCGGGGAGCTGTTTTTT. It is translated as CASRRGTGELFF.